These 8 T cell receptor beta chains were sequenced from one sample in a study of control samples from healthy donors and cancer patients. Sequencing used immunoSEQ multiplex PCR; TCRdb keeps in-frame clones, though not all of them. The sample carries 150,000 or so clones, more than 85% recorded once. The material sequenced was blood. The receptors come from a woman aged 25 to 39 in good health.

The DNA of the CDR3 is TGTGCCAGCAGTTTATCGATGGGGGCAGGTACCTATGAAAAACTGTTTTTT. It encodes CASSLSMGAGTYEKLFF. The genes are TRBV28 and TRBJ1-4, with a tentative D call TRBD1 (6 bases). The CDR3 has 17 amino acids. Trimming pared 1 base from V and 6 bases from J, leaving 18 bases between. Germline assignment: CDR1 MDHEN and CDR2 SYDVKM.

The CDR3 DNA follows: TGTGCCAGCAGCCCCCAGGGGGGAGTGAACACTGAAGCTTTCTTT. As protein: CASSPQGGVNTEAFF. The rearrangement uses TRBV9 and TRBJ1-1; TRBD1 agrees at 7 bases. This CDR3 is 15 amino acids long. Losses at the gene ends were 4 bases for V and 0 bases for J; bases not matched to a gene: 6. Germline V gives CDR1 SGDLS, CDR2 YYNGEE.

The J gene is TRBJ1-4, the V gene TRBV5-1; TRBD1 matches at 8 bases. Germline V lookup: CDR1 SGHRS, CDR2 YFSETQ. Germline trimming cut 4 bases from V and 7 bases from J; bases unmatched to any gene: 12. This CDR3 contains 16 residues. The CDR3 bases are TGCGCCAGCAGCCCCCAACCCACAGGGGGTTCTGAAAAACTGTTTTTT. Its translation: CASSPQPTGGSEKLFF.

The rearrangement links TRBV5-1 to TRBJ1-1; perhaps TRBD1 as D (5 bases). The germline gives CDR1 SGHRS, CDR2 YFSETQ. Trimming stripped 4 bases from V and 6 bases from J, with 16 bases between. The CDR3 has 14 residues. The CDR3 nucleotides read TGCGCCAGCAGCGGCCAGGGTGGGGACCCTGAAGCTTTCTTT. Translating gives CASSGQGGDPEAFF.

The CDR3 sequence is CASSFGDRDSGELFF. The CDR3 bases are TGTGCCAGCAGTTTTGGAGACAGGGATTCCGGGGAGCTGTTTTTT. The V and J genes are TRBV28 and TRBJ2-2; 7 bases are shared with TRBD1. J lost 6 bases, V lost 3 bases, and 7 bases had no gene match. The CDR3 loop spans 15 amino acids. Germline CDR1 MDHEN, CDR2 SYDVKM.

In DNA form, the CDR3 reads TGTGCTAGTGGTTATGACACCGGGGAGCTGTTTTTT. Translating it yields CASGYDTGELFF. V and J are TRBV12-5 and TRBJ2-2; no clear D gene. From germline, CDR1 is LGHNT and CDR2 FRNRAP. V gave up 4 bases and J gave up 3 bases, with 3 bases separating them. The CDR3 covers 12 residues. The variable domain in full, with the rest retrieved from reference TRBV12-5 and TRBJ2-2, is DARVTQTPRHKVTEMGQEVTMRCQPILGHNTVFWYRQTMMQGLELLAYFRNRAPLDDSGMPKDRFSAEMPDATLATLKIQPSEPRDSAVYFCASGYDTGELFFGEGSRLTVL.

The rearrangement uses TRBV9 and TRBJ1-1; 7 bases fit TRBD1. Germline CDR1 reads SGDLS; CDR2 reads YYNGEE. The CDR3 spans 14 residues. V lost 4 bases, J lost 6 bases, and 9 bases stayed unmatched. The CDR3 loop is CASSPRQGRSEAFF. In DNA form, the CDR3 reads TGTGCCAGCAGCCCCCGACAGGGTAGGTCTGAAGCTTTCTTT.

This clone was recorded only once. The rearrangement uses TRBV7-8 and TRBJ1-3, with D possibly matching TRBD1 (6 bases). This CDR3 is 15 amino acids long. Germline CDR1 SGHVS, CDR2 FQNEAQ. V lost 5 bases to trimming and J lost 0 bases, with 11 bases between them. The CDR3 is CASSPGQSSGNTIYF. The CDR3 region has the DNA TGTGCCAGCAGCCCCGGACAGAGCTCTGGAAACACCATATATTTT. The variable domain in full, with the rest retrieved from reference TRBV7-8 and TRBJ1-3, is GAGVSQSPRYKVAKRGQDVALRCDPISGHVSLFWYQQALGQGPEFLTYFQNEAQLDKSGLPSDRFFAERPEGSVSTLKIQRTQQEDSAVYLCASSPGQSSGNTIYFGEGSWLTVV.